The 6 T cell receptor beta chains listed next were all sequenced from one sample in a study of post-analysis software for immune sequencing data. Study results and limitations: Patients had higher frequencies than controls of roughly 5 TRBV segments, including TRBV5-6, TRBV5-1 and TRBV20-1.

No antigen has been assigned to these receptors. Carried by the TCR beta cDNA libraries were unique molecular identifiers. TCRdb passed the PCR reads through MiXCR, listing each CDR3 protein once. The sample shows a few hundred thousand distinct CDR3 sequences, roughly 38% of them seen only once. What was sequenced was blood. Receptors originate from a girl aged 2 to 9 with multiple sclerosis.

V usage is TRBV6-1 and J usage is TRBJ1-2; 8 bases fit TRBD1. The CDR3 contains 15 residues. Germline-derived CDR1 and CDR2 are MNHNS and SASEGT. V lost 5 bases to trimming and J lost 4 bases; unmatched junction nucleotides: 9. The CDR3 loop is CASSQDQGAGYGYTF. The CDR3 nucleotides read TGTGCCAGCAGTCAAGATCAGGGGGCCGGCTATGGCTACACCTTC.

This clonotype was counted at least ten times. The CDR3 sequence: CASSQDRVAALEKLFF. CDR3 nucleotide sequence: TGTGCCAGCAGCCAGGACAGGGTCGCTGCATTGGAAAAACTGTTTTTT. The gene calls are TRBV7-8 and TRBJ1-4, with 8 bases that match TRBD1. The CDR3 is 16 residues long. Germline-derived CDR1 and CDR2 are SGHVS and FQNEAQ. V lost 5 bases and J lost 8; bases outside the gene matches: 13.

This clonotype was counted between two and nine times. The chain combines TRBV20-1 with TRBJ2-7; 9 nucleotides align to TRBD2. The germline V gene has CDR1 DFQATT and CDR2 SNEGSKA (reference sequence). Germline trimming cut 5 bases from V and 9 bases from J; bases unmatched to any gene: 14. The CDR3 has 14 amino acids. The CDR3 loop reads CSAPQGEAGGPQYF. CDR3 nucleotides: TGCAGTGCTCCGCAGGGCGAGGCGGGAGGGCCGCAGTACTTC.

This chain uses TRBV5-1 with TRBJ2-1; 8 bases align to TRBD2. Germline-derived CDR1 and CDR2 are SGHRS and YFSETQ. There are 19 residues in the CDR3. J was trimmed by 2 bases and V by 3 bases; bases with no gene match: 16. As DNA, the CDR3 is TGCGCCAGCAGCTCCCCCCGGACAGAAACTAGCGGTACCTACAATGAGCAGTTCTTC. Translated: CASSSPRTETSGTYNEQFF.

The chain combines TRBV6-5 with TRBJ2-3; D is uncertain. The length of the CDR3 is 16 residues. V lost 1 base to trimming and J lost 0 bases, with 11 bases between them. Germline loops: CDR1 MNHEY, CDR2 SVGAGI. CDR3 loop: CASSYLTPQSTDTQYF. As DNA, the CDR3 is TGTGCCAGCAGTTACTTGACCCCACAAAGCACAGATACGCAGTATTTT.

The V and J genes are TRBV29-1 and TRBJ2-1; D call uncertain. V lost 7 bases, J lost 0 bases, and 1 base lay in between. Looked up from germline, CDR1 is SQVTM and CDR2 is ANQGSEA. The length of the CDR3 is 10 residues. In DNA form, the CDR3 reads TGCAGCGGCTCCTACAATGAGCAGTTCTTC. This encodes CSGSYNEQFF.